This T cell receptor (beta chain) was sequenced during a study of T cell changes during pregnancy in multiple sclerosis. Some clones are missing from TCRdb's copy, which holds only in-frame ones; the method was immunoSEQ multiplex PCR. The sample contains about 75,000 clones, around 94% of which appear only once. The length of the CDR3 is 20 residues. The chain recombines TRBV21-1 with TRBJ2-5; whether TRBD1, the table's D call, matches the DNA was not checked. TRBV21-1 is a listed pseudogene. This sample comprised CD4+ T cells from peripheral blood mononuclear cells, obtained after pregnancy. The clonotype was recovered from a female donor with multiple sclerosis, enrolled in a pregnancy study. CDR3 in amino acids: CASSKDSWQGADFGQETQYF. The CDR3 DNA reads TGTGCCAGCAGCAAAGATTCATGGCAGGGGGCGGACTTTGGGCAAGAGACCCAGTACTTC.